This T cell receptor (beta chain) was recovered during a study of shared clonotypes between healthy human individuals. This CDR3 is 15 amino acids long. V gave up 6 bases and J gave up 4 bases; unmatched junction bases: 9. The V gene's germline CDR1 is SGHTA and CDR2 FQGNSA. There are many counts of this clone. No antigen is known for it. Whole-study results and caveats: The low donor count limited represented genetic and exposure-history diversity.

The authors distributed each subset's genomic DNA evenly over several immunoSEQ plates. Generated by immunoSEQ multiplex PCR, the TCRdb table keeps only in-frame clones and is missing some. Here the sample spans about 490,000 clones, 70% to 80% being singletons. Sequences were obtained from PBMCs. This clonotype originated in a middle-aged woman in good health. Some clones in this sample may be carry-over from other donors' samples. The chain is built from TRBV7-2 and TRBJ1-3; 7 nucleotides line up with TRBD1. Written as DNA, the CDR3 is TGTGCCAGCAGTCCCGACAGGGTCCGAGGAAACACCATATATTTT. This sequence encodes CASSPDRVRGNTIYF.